The text below deals with one TCR beta chain. The entry originates in a study of blood T cells in healthy people across ages. Germline loops: CDR1 DFQATT, CDR2 SNEGSKA (reference sequence). The CDR3 loop spans 15 amino acids. Deletions cut 1 base from V and 3 bases from J, with 14 bases between. It was with a sample-barcoded 5' primer and a J-beta primer mix that a second PCR of roughly 7 to 12 cycles was run. TCRdb fed the 5' RACE reads into MiXCR, producing one record per CDR3 protein. The table has roughly 1,100,000 distinct CDR3 sequences, under 30% seen once; the top ten hold about 0.72%. Separately, the same data were catalogued under a study of T cells of mothers and their children. Per that study: Slightly, though not significantly, more overlap was seen in related than in unrelated mother-child pairs.

The TCR sequence derives from a girl aged 2 to 10 in good health. The chain is built from TRBV20-1 and TRBJ2-3, with D tentatively TRBD1 (6 bases). Sequenced material: blood. The CDR3 spells CSARVGRGSTDTQYF. The CDR3 DNA is TGCAGTGCTAGAGTTGGTAGGGGGAGTACAGATACGCAGTATTTT.